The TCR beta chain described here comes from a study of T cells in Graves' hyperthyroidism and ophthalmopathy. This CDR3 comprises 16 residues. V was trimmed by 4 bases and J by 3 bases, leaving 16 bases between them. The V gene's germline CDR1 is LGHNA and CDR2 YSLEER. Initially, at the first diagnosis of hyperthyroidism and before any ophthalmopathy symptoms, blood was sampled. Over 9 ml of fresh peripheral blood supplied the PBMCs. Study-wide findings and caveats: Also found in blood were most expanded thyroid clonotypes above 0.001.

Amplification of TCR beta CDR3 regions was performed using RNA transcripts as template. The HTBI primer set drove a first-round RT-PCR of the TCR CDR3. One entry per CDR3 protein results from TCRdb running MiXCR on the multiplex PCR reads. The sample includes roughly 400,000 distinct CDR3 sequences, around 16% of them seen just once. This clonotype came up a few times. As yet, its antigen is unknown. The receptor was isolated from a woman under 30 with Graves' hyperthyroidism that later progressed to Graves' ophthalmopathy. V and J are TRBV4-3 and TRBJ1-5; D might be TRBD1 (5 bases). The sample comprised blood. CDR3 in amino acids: CASSLEIGAFNQPQHF. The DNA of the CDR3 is TGCGCCAGCAGCCTAGAAATAGGGGCCTTCAATCAGCCCCAGCATTTT.